The 30 T cell receptor delta chains below come from one sample, sequenced in a study of Vδ1+ human thymocytes. Findings of the study overall: In the thymus, TRG and TRD repertoires looked highly polyclonal with Gaussian CDR3 lengths.

Which antigens these TCRs recognize remains unknown. RNA was extracted from the cells and then reverse transcribed. Multiplex PCR used pooled V-gene forward primers and a constant-region reverse primer to amplify CDR3s. TCRdb re-called the multiplex PCR reads with CATT. The table records fewer than 90,000 delta-chain clones, 30% to 45% of them present only once. Input material: Vdelta1+ gamma-delta thymocytes from the thymus. The subset: FACS-sorted CD3+ TCRalphabeta- TCRVdelta1+ TCRVdelta2- thymocytes. All receptors derive from a boy in the first two years of life who had congenital heart surgery.

The V and J genes are TRDV1 and TRDJ1; 10 bases line up with TRDD3. This CDR3 comprises 20 residues. The V and J ends lost 4 bases and 1 base, in that order; junction bases with no gene match: 18. Germline V gene sequence: CDR1 TSWWSYY, CDR2 QGS. The CDR3 bases are TGTGCTCTTGGGGGCCCTTTCTTTTACCCTACTGGGGGATCCACCGATAAACTCATCTTT. Translated, it gives CALGGPFFYPTGGSTDKLIF.

Note on this clone: At one of its ends the junction is not consistent with the germline gene, which may arise from a read error. This sequence joins TRDV1 and TRDJ1, with D perhaps matching TRDD2 (5 bases). There are 21 residues in the CDR3. Germline CDR1 and CDR2: TSWWSYY and QGS. The CDR3 here is CALGLTLRRGSQTLYTDKLIF. CDR3 bases: TGCGCTCTTGGATTAACCCTACGCCGGGGCTCACAAACCCTTTACACCGATAAACTCATCTTT.

The V and J genes are TRDV1 and TRDJ1; 9 nucleotides match TRDD3. J lost 4 bases, V lost 2 bases, and 11 bases had no gene match. Germline V gives CDR1 TSWWSYY, CDR2 QGS. This CDR3 contains 17 residues. CDR3 nucleotide sequence: TGTGCTCTTGGGGAAAATCACTGGGGGAAGTCGGGCGATAAACTCATCTTT. Amino acids: CALGENHWGKSGDKLIF.

This clone has just a few counts. The chain employs TRDV1 and TRDJ1; tentative D call: TRDD2 (6 bases). Germline V gene lookup returns CDR1 TSWWSYY and CDR2 QGS. CDR3 length: 20 amino acids. V dropped 0 bases and J dropped 1 base, with 24 bases sitting between them. The DNA of the CDR3 is TGTGCTCTTGGGGAACTTAAGGTCATGGTCCTACCTCCAGGCACCGATAAACTCATCTTT. Protein: CALGELKVMVLPPGTDKLIF.

This chain uses TRDV1 with TRDJ1, with TRDD2 as a possible D gene (6 bases). The germline gives CDR1 TSWWSYY, CDR2 QGS. Trimming cost V 3 bases and J 4 bases, with 21 bases left between them. The CDR3 runs 17 residues. As DNA, the CDR3 is TGTGCTCTTGGGGACACTTCCTTCGGTTCAGGGGGCGATAAACTCATCTTT. Protein product: CALGDTSFGSGGDKLIF.

Worth noting for this clone: At one end the junction does not follow the germline gene, possibly because of a read error. V usage is TRDV2 and J usage is TRDJ1; tentative D call: TRDD3 (6 bases). CDR3 length: 10 residues. The germline gives CDR1 GEAIGNYY, CDR2 EKD. CDR3 sequence: CATGRDNLIF. For the CDR3, the DNA is TGTGCTACGGGGAGGGATAACCTCATCTTT.

J is TRDJ1 and V is TRDV1, with 7 bases fitting TRDD3. Germline V CDR1 and CDR2: TSWWSYY, QGS. This CDR3 region has 26 residues. The V and J ends lost 3 bases and 4 bases, in that order; junction bases with no gene match: 41. Here the CDR3 DNA reads TGTGCTCTTGGGGATACTCGATCTTTAGCTGTCCGTGGAGGGGATAATCGGCCGAATCCGCTCGATAAACTCATCTTT. Protein product: CALGDTRSLAVRGGDNRPNPLDKLIF.

The chain is built from TRDV1 and TRDJ1; perhaps TRDD3 as D (5 bases). This CDR3 comprises 12 residues. From germline, CDR1 is TSWWSYY and CDR2 QGS. Deletions cut 11 bases from V and 3 bases from J, with 13 bases between. The chain's CDR3 is CAFLGLADKLIF. CDR3 in DNA: TGTGCTTTTTTGGGATTAGCCGATAAACTCATCTTT.

A few counts support this clone. The V gene is TRDV1, the J gene TRDJ1, with TRDD3 identical over 8 bases. Germline values: CDR1 TSWWSYY, CDR2 QGS. The V gene end was trimmed by 1 base and the J gene end by 1 base; junction bases not matched to a gene: 17. The CDR3 covers 20 residues. This CDR3 is CALGERRPTYVLGVTDKLIF. The CDR3 region has the DNA TGTGCTCTTGGGGAACGGAGGCCCACCTATGTACTGGGGGTCACCGATAAACTCATCTTT.

The chain uses TRDV1 and TRDJ1; possibly TRDD2 for D (6 bases). V dropped 0 bases and J dropped 0 bases, with 17 bases sitting between them. Germline V lookup: CDR1 TSWWSYY, CDR2 QGS. The CDR3 spans 18 residues. The CDR3 protein is CALGELRSYPTNTDKLIF. The CDR3 DNA follows: TGTGCTCTTGGGGAACTTCGGTCCTACCCAACCAACACCGATAAACTCATCTTT.

This clone was seen a handful of times. V usage is TRDV1 and J usage is TRDJ1, with 7 bases that match TRDD3. V dropped 0 bases and J dropped 0; count of bases not matched to a gene: 16. Germline V gene lookup returns CDR1 TSWWSYY and CDR2 QGS. This CDR3 comprises 20 residues. The CDR3 nucleotides are TGTGCTCTTGGGGAACTCACCTCTCCGGGGGATCGTTCGTACACCGATAAACTCATCTTT. This encodes CALGELTSPGDRSYTDKLIF.

The V gene is TRDV1, the J gene TRDJ1; 13 bases map to TRDD3. This CDR3 comprises 19 residues. V was clipped by 8 bases and J by 3 bases; unmatched bases: 18. In germline, CDR1 is TSWWSYY, CDR2 QGS. The CDR3 loop reads CALRPRGSLGDTRADKLIF. The CDR3 bases are TGTGCTCTTCGCCCTCGGGGATCACTGGGGGATACGCGGGCCGATAAACTCATCTTT.

The chain employs TRDV1 and TRDJ1; 7 bases agree with TRDD3. This CDR3 region has 17 residues. Unmatched junction bases numbered 8, after V lost 1 base and J lost 0 bases. CDR1 is TSWWSYY and CDR2 is QGS in the germline V gene. CDR3 sequence (DNA): TGTGCTCTTGGGGAACATTCCTGGGGGTTGCACACCGATAAACTCATCTTT. Translation gives CALGEHSWGLHTDKLIF.

This chain uses TRDV1 with TRDJ1; 9 bases match TRDD3. CDR3 length: 21 amino acids. Germline V lookup: CDR1 TSWWSYY, CDR2 QGS. Trimming took 2 bases from V and 1 from J; bases not matched to a gene: 20. CDR3 bases: TGTGCTCTTGGGGAATCGTCTTACACTGGGGGAATATGCAGGTGCACCGATAAACTCATCTTT. It encodes CALGESSYTGGICRCTDKLIF.

This clone was seen more than once but under ten times. The J gene is TRDJ1, the V gene TRDV1; no definite D call. V was shortened by 8 bases and J by 9 bases, with 31 bases between the two germline ends. This CDR3 contains 17 residues. Germline V CDR1 and CDR2: TSWWSYY, QGS. CDR3 in DNA: TGTGCTCTTCTGTGGGTAACAGAGTCGCCAAACTCGAACCAACTCATCTTT. Its protein product is CALLWVTESPNSNQLIF.

This clone has just a few counts. The gene calls are TRDV1 and TRDJ1; D remains ambiguous. The germline V and J ends were trimmed by 0 bases and 1 base, with 33 bases remaining between them. Per germline, CDR1 TSWWSYY and CDR2 QGS. The CDR3 sequence is 23 residues long. CDR3 DNA sequence: TGTGCTCTTGGGGAACTATTAAGTATAAGGGCAGCCCGTTTTGGTATGAGCACCGATAAACTCATCTTT. This encodes CALGELLSIRAARFGMSTDKLIF.

This clone was counted only a few times. The chain uses TRDV1 and TRDJ1, with D maybe TRDD3 (6 bases). The V gene's germline CDR1 is TSWWSYY and CDR2 QGS. V lost 1 base and J lost 1, with 22 bases in between. This CDR3 region has 19 residues. The CDR3 sequence: CALGEPEVQDTGCTDKLIF. The CDR3 nucleotides are TGTGCTCTTGGGGAACCGGAAGTTCAGGATACTGGGTGCACCGATAAACTCATCTTT.

This clone came up a few times. The gene calls are TRDV1 and TRDJ1, with 10 bases fitting TRDD3. The junction had 16 bases not matched to a gene; V was cut back by 2 bases and J by 4 bases. The CDR3 runs to 19 residues. The germline V gene has CDR1 TSWWSYY and CDR2 QGS. In nucleotides, the CDR3 is TGTGCTCTTGGGGAATGGGCCTATCACTGGGGGATTAGGCTCGATAAACTCATCTTT. Translated, it gives CALGEWAYHWGIRLDKLIF.

The V and J genes are TRDV1 and TRDJ1; 9 bases fit TRDD3. J gave up 3 bases and V 2 bases, and 10 bases lay outside the gene matches. CDR1 is TSWWSYY and CDR2 is QGS in the germline V gene. The CDR3 has 17 residues. Here the CDR3 DNA reads TGTGCTCTTGGGGAATCGTTTGCTGGGGGATTCTCCGATAAACTCATCTTT. Protein sequence: CALGESFAGGFSDKLIF.

This clone was counted only a few times. The V call is TRDV2, the J call TRDJ1; 8 bases are shared with TRDD3. Germline V gene lookup returns CDR1 GEAIGNYY and CDR2 EKD. CDR3 size: 21 residues. With 0 bases clipped from V and 5 bases from J, the junction kept 25 bases outside the gene matches. The CDR3 here is CACDTGENWGQPHKWEDKLIF. The CDR3 DNA reads as TGTGCCTGTGACACCGGGGAAAACTGGGGGCAACCCCACAAGTGGGAAGATAAACTCATCTTT.

This clone was detected a few times. The V call is TRDV1, the J call TRDJ1; 8 nucleotides match TRDD3. The CDR3 consists of 22 residues. V lost 0 bases and J lost 0; bases outside the gene matches: 21. Germline CDR1 reads TSWWSYY; CDR2 reads QGS. The CDR3 DNA is TGTGCTCTTGGGGAACTAACGTTTCCTCCTACAGTACTGGGGGCCCACACCGATAAACTCATCTTT. Protein sequence: CALGELTFPPTVLGAHTDKLIF.

This rearrangement joins TRDV1 to TRDJ1; D remains unclear. Germline values: CDR1 TSWWSYY, CDR2 QGS. The CDR3 has 16 amino acids. Trimming cost V 3 bases and J 0 bases, with 14 bases left between them. The CDR3 loop reads CALGERSWWYTDKLIF. The CDR3 DNA reads as TGTGCTCTTGGGGAGAGGTCCTGGTGGTACACCGATAAACTCATCTTT.

The V gene is TRDV1, the J gene TRDJ1; TRDD3 aligns across 13 bases. The junction had 13 bases not matched to a gene; V was cut back by 2 bases and J by 1 base. CDR1 and CDR2 (germline): TSWWSYY, QGS. This CDR3 is built from 20 residues. The CDR3 sequence is CALGEGRPTGGYASTDKLIF. CDR3 bases: TGTGCTCTTGGGGAAGGGCGCCCGACTGGGGGATACGCGAGCACCGATAAACTCATCTTT.

The V call is TRDV1, the J call TRDJ2; 9 nucleotides line up with TRDD3. The CDR3 loop spans 20 amino acids. Per germline, CDR1 TSWWSYY and CDR2 QGS. Trimming removed 5 bases from V and 2 bases from J; junction bases left unmatched: 18. CDR3 in amino acids: CALGPRSTYGLGDLTAQLFF. As DNA, the CDR3 is TGTGCTCTTGGGCCCCGAAGTACCTACGGACTGGGGGACTTGACAGCACAACTCTTCTTT.

The gene calls are TRDV1 and TRDJ1, with D possibly being TRDD3 (6 bases). The CDR3 loop spans 24 amino acids. Germline CDR1 TSWWSYY, CDR2 QGS. V was trimmed by 1 base and J by 0 bases, leaving 36 bases between them. The CDR3 sequence: CALGEPLYYSQRWGSTGYTDKLIF. In nucleotides, the CDR3 is TGTGCTCTTGGGGAACCTCTCTACTACAGCCAACGCTGGGGATCCACGGGTTACACCGATAAACTCATCTTT.

This chain uses TRDV1 with TRDJ1; TRDD3 matches 12 bases. From germline, CDR1 is TSWWSYY and CDR2 QGS. Trimming cost V 4 bases and J 0 bases; bases outside gene matches: 9. The CDR3 contains 18 residues. CDR3 nucleotides: TGTGCTCTTGGGGGTTACTGGGGGATACCCCTGTACACCGATAAACTCATCTTT. It yields the protein CALGGYWGIPLYTDKLIF.

The rearrangement uses TRDV1 and TRDJ1, with 11 positions matching TRDD3. Germline trimming cut 2 bases from V and 7 bases from J; bases unmatched to any gene: 27. The CDR3 is made up of 22 amino acids. CDR1 is TSWWSYY and CDR2 is QGS in the germline V gene. CDR3 coding DNA: TGTGCTCTTGGGGAAAGCGGGAATGACTATCGGACTGGGGGATATAGGGAAACTAAACTCATCTTT. Its protein is CALGESGNDYRTGGYRETKLIF.

This clone was found once. The rearrangement joins TRDV1 to TRDJ1; TRDD3 agrees at 12 bases. The CDR3 totals 25 residues. V gave up 2 bases and J gave up 2 bases; unmatched junction bases: 30. CDR1 and CDR2 (germline): TSWWSYY, QGS. The CDR3 DNA sequence: TGTGCTCTTGGGGAAAACTACTGGGGGATACTCTTGAAGGGAATTTCCGAGGTAAAAACCGATAAACTCATCTTT. Its translation is CALGENYWGILLKGISEVKTDKLIF.

This clone was seen a few times. The chain recombines TRDV1 with TRDJ1, with TRDD3 matching over 13 bases. The CDR3 spans 22 residues. V gave up 1 base and J gave up 1 base; unmatched junction bases: 18. Germline V gives CDR1 TSWWSYY, CDR2 QGS. Written as DNA, the CDR3 is TGTGCTCTTGGGGAACCCGGCCTTCCGTCGGCGACTGGGGGATACGTCACCGATAAACTCATCTTT. Its translation: CALGEPGLPSATGGYVTDKLIF.

This chain connects TRDV1 to TRDJ1; 8 positions match TRDD3. The V and J ends lost 0 bases and 1 base, in that order; junction bases with no gene match: 10. Germline assignment: CDR1 TSWWSYY and CDR2 QGS. The CDR3 is 18 amino acids. The CDR3 loop is CALGELKSYWGFTDKLIF. CDR3 coding DNA: TGTGCTCTTGGGGAACTAAAGTCCTACTGGGGGTTCACCGATAAACTCATCTTT.